Following are 2 T cell receptor beta chains from one sample sequenced in a study of blood T cell repertoires in COVID-19. Profiled with immunoSEQ multiplex PCR; TCRdb holds only in-frame clones, not every one. The table records about 180,000 clones, less than 90% of them present only once. The sequenced sample was peripheral blood. Receptors were obtained from a man aged 70 or older with active or convalescent COVID-19.

The chain has TRBV5-4 and TRBJ2-3, with a weak D call TRBD1 (5 bases). This CDR3 spans 13 amino acids. CDR1 and CDR2 from the germline V gene are SGHNT and YYREEE (reference sequence). V gave up 5 bases and J gave up 3 bases, with 10 bases separating them. CDR3 nucleotide sequence: TGTGCCAGCAGTCTAAAGGGGACAGATACGCAGTATTTT. This encodes CASSLKGTDTQYF.

The chain uses TRBV5-1 and TRBJ1-5; D not certain. The CDR3 has 14 amino acids. V gave up 4 bases and J gave up 3 bases, with 11 bases separating them. Germline V lookup: CDR1 SGHRS, CDR2 YFSETQ. The CDR3 sequence is CASSTDGDNQPQHF. CDR3 coding DNA: TGCGCCAGCAGCACAGACGGGGACAATCAGCCCCAGCATTTT.